This T cell receptor beta chain was captured in a study of T cell responses to AZD1222 COVID-19 vaccine (TCRdb year 2021). General notes on the study: Because spike-specific TCR depth and breadth did not differ between the two schedules, AZD1222 recipients who got a second dose at roughly 4 weeks were pooled with those who got a second dose at roughly 12 weeks. A total of just over 230 trial participants underwent TCR sequencing, of whom roughly 210 had received two doses of AZD1222 and around 25 had received two doses of the MenACWY control vaccine. Enrollment into the trials was organized by age into subgroups of 18-55, 56-69 and 70-plus years, and those subgroups contained 148, 28 and 57 TCR-sequenced participants, respectively. What the study reported, not specific to this receptor: Conclusions about previously exposed vaccinees are limited because only a handful of AZD1222 recipients were SARS-CoV-2 seropositive at baseline. After two AZD1222 doses, both the breadth and the depth of spike-specific TCRs were significantly higher than at day 0 and than in MenACWY recipients. The whole spike protein was spanned by vaccine-associated CD4 TCRs, and dominant responses were seen in regions 160-218 and 743-854. Because no day 14 peak-response samples were available, repertoires were characterized only after the peak T cell response. Nearly half of unique spike-specific TCRs reportedly recognized epitopes outside regions mutated in the B.1.351 and B.1.1.7 variants. In the small 56-69-year group, the increase in depth fell short of significance, most likely because of low power. Participants were mostly white British and included more females than males, and it was suggested by the authors that clonal diversity may have been underestimated.

A word on this clone: The antigen it recognizes is unknown. No base-level quality is on record; no much larger clone is a single base apart.

CDR1 and CDR2, per the germline V gene (reference sequence), are LNHDA and SQIVND. V lost 1 base and J lost 3 bases; the stretch between them is 12 bases long. Reading from cysteine to phenylalanine, the CDR3 counts 15 amino acids. Just CDR3 DNA is preserved here, 45 bases in frame from base 1. Interpreted using the paper, the time point label stands for: baseline before first vaccination. Samples from vaccinated people were obtained from the UK trials COV001 and COV002, which included a single-blind randomized controlled phase 2/3 trial of AZD1222 (ChAdOx1 nCoV-19) in healthy adults. Trial participant PBMC samples were collected at day 0 and day 28 after the second dose for TCRbeta chain sequencing. The CDR3 regions of human TCRbeta chains were subjected to immunosequencing. The study's own analysis went as follows. TCRs in the repertoires were compared against a reference library of SARS-CoV-2-specific TCRs that had been generated with the MIRA antigen-specificity platform. Breadth was defined as the fraction of unique TCRs that were SARS-CoV-2-associated. Depth was defined as the fraction of total T cells that were SARS-CoV-2-associated. Each spike-specific TCR was assigned to its reactive spike region and to a CD4 or CD8 class using the MIRA data. Log10-transformed breadth and depth values were compared by one-way ANOVA with Sidak's multiple comparisons tests. TCRdb retrieved this table from immuneACCESS and kept in-frame rearrangements only. Not all clones are present; in checked studies, unresolved V genes account for under half, and no reason is known for the remainder. That table furnishes V, J and clone size, whereas the DNA furnished D and trimming. The sample data list 90,000 to 150,000 clones, and over 75% of these were observed just once. The top ten clonotypes cover roughly 3.5% of the sample.

The source material was peripheral blood, sampled on day 0 of AZD1222 vaccination. This sequence uses TRBV19 and TRBJ1-2; the D gene is perhaps TRBD1, from 6 matching bases. The TCR was taken from an adult in good health. The CDR3 has the sequence CASSIGGAGDYGYTF. The nucleotides read TGTGCCAGTAGTATAGGGGGTGCAGGGGACTATGGCTACACCTTC.